What follows are 15 T cell receptor beta chains derived from one specimen sequenced in a study of T cell responses to AZD1222 COVID-19 vaccine. TCRdb's copy holds only in-frame clones and misses some; the assay was immunoSEQ multiplex PCR. Here the sample spans 100,000 or so clones, roughly 87% being singletons. The input for sequencing was peripheral blood, taken 28 days after the second AZD1222 dose. Receptor source: an adult who received the AZD1222 COVID-19 vaccine.

This chain uses TRBV19 with TRBJ1-5, with 7 bases that match TRBD1. Germline CDR1 and CDR2: LNHDA and SQIVND (reference sequence). The V gene end was trimmed by 7 bases and the J gene end by 6 bases; junction bases not matched to a gene: 6. The CDR3 sequence is 13 residues long. This CDR3 is CASNPGQTQPQHF. As DNA, the CDR3 is TGTGCCAGTAATCCGGGACAGACTCAGCCCCAGCATTTT.

The CDR3 DNA reads TGTGCCAGCAGCTTAAAGGGACTTAGGTTCTTC. Its protein product is CASSLKGLRFF. The chain joins TRBV11-2 to TRBJ2-1, with a possible D match to TRBD2 (6 bases). The CDR3 spans 11 residues. The germline V gene encodes CDR1 SGHAT and CDR2 FQNNGV. V was clipped by 2 bases and J by 15 bases, with 11 bases between them. The whole variable domain, remainder taken from reference TRBV11-2 and TRBJ2-1, is EAGVAQSPRYKIIEKRQSVAFWCNPISGHATLYWYQQILGQGPKLLIQFQNNGVVDDSQLPKDRFSAERLKGVDSTLKIQPAKLEDSAVYLCASSLKGLRFFGPGTRLTVL.

This chain joins TRBV14 and TRBJ1-6; D not certain. Deletions cut 0 bases from V and 6 bases from J, with 9 bases between. CDR1 is SGHDN and CDR2 is FVKESK in the germline V gene. The CDR3 length is 15 residues. The CDR3 nucleotides read TGTGCCAGCAGCCAAGAGAGGTTGATTAATTCACCCCTCCACTTT. Its translation is CASSQERLINSPLHF.

V usage is TRBV18 and J usage is TRBJ2-5; 14 bases agree with TRBD2. Germline assignment: CDR1 KGHSH and CDR2 LQKENI. This CDR3 has 18 residues. V dropped 0 bases and J dropped 2; count of bases not matched to a gene: 5. The CDR3 region has the DNA TGTGCCAGCTCACCACCGGGACTAGCGGGAGCGTCGCAAGAGACCCAGTACTTC. Translation: CASSPPGLAGASQETQYF.

The chain joins TRBV3-1 (or the pseudogene TRBV3-2) to TRBJ2-7, with D unclear. V was clipped by 4 bases and J by 6 bases, with 16 bases between them. From germline, CDR1 is LGHDT and CDR2 YNNKEL (reference sequence). This CDR3 region has 14 residues. The CDR3 region is CASSPGPKDGEQYF. In DNA form, the CDR3 reads TGTGCCAGCAGCCCCGGGCCGAAGGATGGCGAGCAGTACTTC.

The chain uses TRBV19 and TRBJ1-1; D gene unclear. The germline gives CDR1 LNHDA, CDR2 SQIVND (reference sequence). This CDR3 is 13 amino acids long. The V gene lost 3 bases and the J gene lost 7 bases, with 12 bases spanning the gap. For the CDR3, the DNA is TGTGCCAGTAGTATCAAGGTGACACATGAAGCTTTCTTT. Protein: CASSIKVTHEAFF.

This clone occurred a few times. The chain combines TRBV12-3 or TRBV12-4 with TRBJ1-1; no firm D call. Trimming left V 6 bases short and J 0 bases short, with 8 bases between. This CDR3 is 13 amino acids long. For the CDR3, the DNA is TGTGCCAGCAGCCGACATATGAACACTGAAGCTTTCTTT. It specifies CASSRHMNTEAFF.

The chain recombines TRBV28 with TRBJ2-1; perhaps D is TRBD1 or TRBD2 (5 bases each). V was trimmed by 6 bases and J by 3 bases, leaving 21 bases between them. CDR3 length: 17 amino acids. The germline gives CDR1 MDHEN, CDR2 SYDVKM. CDR3 amino acids: CASSLPLAGSSYNEQFF. The CDR3 bases are TGTGCCAGCAGCCTTCCCCTCGCAGGGAGTAGCTACAATGAGCAGTTCTTC.

The chain recombines TRBV28 with TRBJ1-5; TRBD1 is a possible D gene (5 bases). The length of the CDR3 is 15 residues. V gave up 3 bases and J gave up 0 bases, with 9 bases separating them. Germline-derived CDR1 and CDR2 are MDHEN and SYDVKM. The CDR3: CASSLTDDSNQPQHF. The DNA of the CDR3 is TGTGCCAGCAGTTTGACAGACGATAGCAATCAGCCCCAGCATTTT.

This clone is medium-sized (0.01 to 0.1%) within its sample. The chain has TRBV15 and TRBJ2-2, with D tentatively TRBD2 (6 bases). The CDR3 is 17 amino acids. Germline-derived CDR1 and CDR2 are LNHNV and YYDKDF (reference sequence). Trimming pared 0 bases from V and 6 bases from J, leaving 17 bases between. CDR3 in amino acids: CATSRDRASVQAGELFF. CDR3 DNA: TGTGCCACCAGCAGAGATCGGGCTAGCGTTCAGGCCGGGGAGCTGTTTTTT.

The chain is built from TRBV28 and TRBJ2-7; TRBD1 matches at 11 bases. J lost 7 bases, V lost 4 bases, and 9 bases had no gene match. The CDR3 runs 15 residues. Germline V CDR1 and CDR2: MDHEN, SYDVKM. Here the CDR3 reads CASSSPGQGALEQYF. CDR3 nucleotide sequence: TGTGCCAGCAGTTCCCCCGGACAGGGGGCGTTAGAGCAGTACTTC.

This clone was seen once. The chain couples TRBV28 to TRBJ2-7; D is unresolved. Germline assignment: CDR1 MDHEN and CDR2 SYDVKM. The CDR3 is 14 amino acids. V shed 5 bases and J shed 1 base, with 12 bases lying between them. The CDR3 sequence is CASSRLPGSYEQYF. DNA of the CDR3: TGTGCCAGCAGTCGCTTGCCCGGGTCCTACGAGCAGTACTTC.

This chain uses TRBV21-1 with TRBJ2-7. TRBV21-1 is annotated as a pseudogene. CDR3 length equals 16 residues. CDR3 amino acids: CASSKAPRDLLYEQYF. Written as DNA, the CDR3 is TGTGCCAGCAGCAAAGCTCCCCGGGACCTCCTCTACGAGCAGTACTTC.

This chain uses TRBV7-2 with TRBJ2-1; 7 bases align to TRBD1. With V trimmed by 4 bases and J by 7 bases, 10 bases remained unmatched. The V gene's germline CDR1 is SGHTA and CDR2 FQGNSA. This CDR3 spans 15 amino acids. DNA of the CDR3: TGTGCCAGCAGCTCCCGTGGTGACAGGGCAAATGAGCAGTTCTTC. Translating it yields CASSSRGDRANEQFF.

The J gene is TRBJ2-2, the V gene TRBV2; the match to TRBD2 covers 13 bases. This CDR3 has 16 residues. The junction had 3 bases not matched to a gene; V was cut back by 5 bases and J by 3 bases. The germline gives CDR1 SNHLY, CDR2 FYNNEI. The CDR3 sequence: CASSRTSGSYTGELFF. Written as DNA, the CDR3 is TGTGCCAGCAGTAGGACTAGCGGGAGTTACACCGGGGAGCTGTTTTTT.